This is a list of T cell receptor beta chains from one sample in a study of blood T cells in healthy people across ages. TCRdb independently ran MiXCR on the 5' RACE reads; one entry per CDR3 protein. The data hold hundreds of thousands of distinct CDR3 sequences, with 58% observed a single time. The specimen sequenced was blood. These receptors were taken from a man aged 25-40 years in good health. The CDR3 runs from the conserved cysteine through the conserved F or W. Each record gives: D gene, clone size, J gene, V gene, CDR3 DNA, CDR3 protein. A D gene is named only where the DNA matches it firmly. Clone size is stated in some rows and not others, as once, few, many or a class when expanded.

NA,once,TRBJ2-5,TRBV29-1,TGCAGCGTTGAAGCCGCAGGGTATATGGAGACCCAGTACTTC,CSVEAAGYMETQYF
NA,NA,TRBJ2-1,TRBV6-6,TGTGCCAGCAGTTACTCGGTCGCGGCTCTTTACAATGAGCAGTTCTTC,CASSYSVAALYNEQFF
NA,NA,TRBJ2-4,TRBV9,TGTGCCAGCAGCGCCGGACACCAAGCCAAAAACATTCAGTACTTC,CASSAGHQAKNIQYF
TRBD2,NA,TRBJ2-1,TRBV27,TGTGCCAGCAGGGGGCTAGCGGGGGTTGGTGAGCAGTTCTTC,CASRGLAGVGEQFF
TRBD1,NA,TRBJ2-7,TRBV13,TGTGCCAGCAGCATAAGGACAGGGGGCTTCTACGAGCAGTACTTC,CASSIRTGGFYEQYF
TRBD2,NA,TRBJ2-7,TRBV7-6,TGTGCCAGCAGTTTAGCAGAGGCTAGCGGAACCTACGAGCAGTACTTC,CASSLAEASGTYEQYF
NA,many,TRBJ2-3,TRBV3-1,TGTGCCAGCAGCCAAACCACAGATACGCAGTATTTT,CASSQTTDTQYF
NA,few,TRBJ2-1,TRBV7-2,TGTGCCAGCAGCGGGGCCTTTGATGAGCAGTTCTTC,CASSGAFDEQFF
TRBD1,NA,TRBJ2-4,TRBV7-2,TGTGCCAGCAGCCAGGGACAGGAAAACATTCAGTACTTC,CASSQGQENIQYF
NA,NA,TRBJ2-7,TRBV20-1,TGCAGTGCTAGCCCCCGGAGGGTCTACGAGCAGTACTTC,CSASPRRVYEQYF
NA,NA,TRBJ1-1,TRBV7-2,TGTGCCAGCAGCTTAGAGTGGGGCAGGGGTACTGAAGCTTTCTTT,CASSLEWGRGTEAFF
NA,NA,TRBJ2-6,TRBV5-1,TGCGCCAGCAGCTTGAGAATCACTGGGGCCAACGTCCTGACTTTC,CASSLRITGANVLTF
TRBD1,NA,TRBJ2-1,TRBV7-2,TGTGCCAGCAGCCCCCGACAGGGGAGCCGCAATGAGCAGTTCTTC,CASSPRQGSRNEQFF
NA,NA,TRBJ1-4,TRBV20-1,TGCAGTGCAAGTAGGACTCCAAATGAAAAACTGTTTTTT,CSASRTPNEKLFF
NA,many,TRBJ2-5,TRBV15,TGTGCCACCAGCAGAGCCCTGGATCGCCAAGAGACCCAGTACTTC,CATSRALDRQETQYF
NA,NA,TRBJ2-1,TRBV3-1,TGTGCCAGCAGGCTCAGTCTGAGGGGTGAGCAGTTCTTC,CASRLSLRGEQFF
TRBD2,NA,TRBJ2-4,TRBV4-2,TGTGCCAGCAGCCAAGGTCAGACCAGCGCGGGAGACATTCAGTACTTC,CASSQGQTSAGDIQYF
NA,NA,TRBJ2-7,TRBV20-1,TGCAGTGCTGAAACACTGGAGCGCTACGAGCAGTACTTC,CSAETLERYEQYF
NA,NA,TRBJ2-7,TRBV2,TGTGCCAGCAGGGGTAATGGGTACGAGCAGTACTTC,CASRGNGYEQYF
NA,NA,TRBJ2-7,TRBV27,TGTGCCAGCAGTTCCTCTCGGGCCGAGCAGTACTTC,CASSSSRAEQYF
TRBD2,NA,TRBJ2-4,TRBV20-1,TGCAGTGCTAGAGAGGGGACTAGCCCGAGGAACATTCAGTACTTC,CSAREGTSPRNIQYF
NA,NA,TRBJ2-5,TRBV9,TGTGCCAGCAGCGTTGAGTTTGAGACCCGGTACTTC,CASSVEFETRYF
NA,NA,TRBJ2-5,TRBV7-9,TGTGCCAGCAGCTTGGCTGAAGTCATAGAGACCCAGTACTTC,CASSLAEVIETQYF
NA,NA,TRBJ2-5,TRBV7-2,TGTGCCAGCAGCTTCCACCCGTCGAGCGGGGAGACCCAGTACTTC,CASSFHPSSGETQYF
NA,few,TRBJ2-4,TRBV6-5,TGTGCCAGCAGGGAACAAAGGAAGGGCCTGGACATTCAGTACTTC,CASREQRKGLDIQYF
NA,once,TRBJ1-6,TRBV7-9,TGTGCCAGCAGCCCCGGTGCTAGTCTCGGAGGATATAATTCACCCCTCCACTTT,CASSPGASLGGYNSPLHF
TRBD2,NA,TRBJ2-7,TRBV20-1,TGCAGTGCTCGTTGGCTAGCGGGAAACGAGCAGTACTTC,CSARWLAGNEQYF
NA,NA,TRBJ2-5,TRBV4-3,TGCGCCAGCAGCCGACTACGGGGGGAGACCCAGTACTTC,CASSRLRGETQYF
TRBD1,few,TRBJ2-7,TRBV11-2,TGTGCCAGCAGCTTATCCGACAGGGGCCACGAGCAGTACTTC,CASSLSDRGHEQYF
NA,NA,TRBJ2-3,TRBV5-1,TGCGCCAGCAGCTTGGATCCATCTAGCACAGATACGCAGTATTTT,CASSLDPSSTDTQYF
TRBD1,NA,TRBJ2-7,TRBV14,TGTGCCAGCAGCCTGACCCGGGACAGTACCTACGAGCAGTACTTC,CASSLTRDSTYEQYF
TRBD2,few,TRBJ2-1,TRBV5-4,TGTGCCAGCAGCTTGGCCACTAGCGGATCCAATGAGCAGTTCTTC,CASSLATSGSNEQFF
NA,NA,TRBJ1-4,TRBV7-9,TGTGCCAGCAGCCCGAGGACCAGGGATGAAAAACTGTTTTTT,CASSPRTRDEKLFF
NA,NA,TRBJ1-5,TRBV20-1,TGCAGTGCTAGAGATCCCTTGCGGGGGGCTCAAGGGGAGCCCCAGCATTTT,CSARDPLRGAQGEPQHF
TRBD2,NA,TRBJ2-3,TRBV27,TGTGCCAGCCAGACCGGGGGGGGCCTTATAGATAAGGATACGCAGTATTTT,CASQTGGGLIDKDTQYF
NA,NA,TRBJ2-1,TRBV7-9,TGTGCCAGCAGCTCTCCTTTGGGCGATGAGCAGTTCTTC,CASSSPLGDEQFF
TRBD1,NA,TRBJ1-1,TRBV4-3,TGCGCCAGCAGCCAAGAATCCCCCGGGACAGTCACTGAAGCTTTCTTT,CASSQESPGTVTEAFF
NA,few,TRBJ1-6,TRBV3-1,TGTGCCAGCAGCCAAATGAAAGATTCACCCCTCCACTTT,CASSQMKDSPLHF
TRBD1,few,TRBJ1-1,TRBV20-1,TGCAGTGCGCTCCACAGGGGAGTTCGGGGCACTGAAGCTTTCTTT,CSALHRGVRGTEAFF
TRBD1,many,TRBJ2-1,TRBV20-1,TGCAGTGCTCCGGGGCCGAGACAGGGTCGTGAGCAGTTCTTC,CSAPGPRQGREQFF
NA,NA,TRBJ2-4,TRBV4-1,TGCGCCAGCAGCCCCGAACTCAAGGGAAACATTCAGTACTTC,CASSPELKGNIQYF
TRBD1,NA,TRBJ1-2,TRBV30,TGTGCCTGGAGTGCCCAGGGGGCAGCTGGCTACACCTTC,CAWSAQGAAGYTF